The clone carrying this TCR beta chain was recorded only once. The antigen is not known. This specimen comes from a study of T cell responses to AZD1222 COVID-19 vaccine. Broader study findings: Repertoires were collected only later (after the peak T cell response had occurred). Reports say nearly half of spike-specific TCRs go after unmutated variant regions.

Produced via immunoSEQ multiplex PCR; TCRdb's table is partial and in-frame only. The sample lists about 140,000 clones, approximately 86% occurring once. Germline CDR1 reads SGHDN; CDR2 reads FVKESK. This CDR3 region has 13 residues. Trimming stripped 1 base from V and 9 bases from J, with 12 bases between. Sequencing was performed on peripheral blood, taken on day 0 of AZD1222 vaccination. This clonotype was obtained from an adult in good health. The chain employs TRBV14 and TRBJ1-2, with unresolved D. The chain's CDR3 is CASSQGSFFSYTF. CDR3 in DNA: TGTGCCAGCAGCCAAGGTTCCTTTTTTAGCTACACCTTC.